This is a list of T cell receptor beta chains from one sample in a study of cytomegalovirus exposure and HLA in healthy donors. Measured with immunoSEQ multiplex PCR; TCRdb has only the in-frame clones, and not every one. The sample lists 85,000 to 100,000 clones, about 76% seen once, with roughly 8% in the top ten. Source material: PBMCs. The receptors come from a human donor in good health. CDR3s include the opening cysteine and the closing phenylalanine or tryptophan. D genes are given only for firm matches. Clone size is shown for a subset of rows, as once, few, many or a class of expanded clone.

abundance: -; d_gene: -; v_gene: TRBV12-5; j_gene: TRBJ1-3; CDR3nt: TGTGCTAGTGGCCGTCCACCAGATACCTACACCATATATTTT; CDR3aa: CASGRPPDTYTIYF
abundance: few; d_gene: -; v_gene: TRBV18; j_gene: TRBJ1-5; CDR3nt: TGTGCCAGCTCACCGGACAGATCGGTTCAGCCCCAGCATTTT; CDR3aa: CASSPDRSVQPQHF
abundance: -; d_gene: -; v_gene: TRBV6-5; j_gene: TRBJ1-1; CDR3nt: TGTGCCAGCAGGAAAACGGGGAAAGCTTTCTTT; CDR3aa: CASRKTGKAFF
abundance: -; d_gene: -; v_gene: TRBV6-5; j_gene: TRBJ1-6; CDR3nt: TGTGCCAGCAGTTTGAGTCCCGGGTATAATTCACCCCTCCACTTT; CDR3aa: CASSLSPGYNSPLHF
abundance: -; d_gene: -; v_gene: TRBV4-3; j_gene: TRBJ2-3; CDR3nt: TGCGCCAGCAGCCTTACGACGGGATGGGATACGCAGTATTTT; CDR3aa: CASSLTTGWDTQYF
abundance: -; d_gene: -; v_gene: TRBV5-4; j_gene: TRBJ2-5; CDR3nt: TGTGCCAGCAGCCCAGGACAGATCCAAGAGACCCAGTACTTC; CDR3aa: CASSPGQIQETQYF
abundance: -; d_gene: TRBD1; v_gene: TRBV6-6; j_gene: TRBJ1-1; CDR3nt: TGTGCCAGCAGAGCCGGGACAGGGGGTACTGAAGCTTTCTTT; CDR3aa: CASRAGTGGTEAFF
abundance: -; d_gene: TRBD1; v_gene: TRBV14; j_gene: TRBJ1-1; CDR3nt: TGTGCCAGCAGCCATCATCCAACAGGGGGCTCTGAAGCTTTCTTT; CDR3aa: CASSHHPTGGSEAFF
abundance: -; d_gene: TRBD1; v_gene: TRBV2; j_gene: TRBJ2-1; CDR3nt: TGTGCCAGCAGTGAGGAAGCAGGGGGCCGCAGTGAGCAGTTCTTC; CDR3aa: CASSEEAGGRSEQFF
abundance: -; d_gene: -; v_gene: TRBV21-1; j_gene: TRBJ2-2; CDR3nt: TGTGCCAGCAGCAAGGTAACAGACGGCACCGGGGAGCTGTTTTTT; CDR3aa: CASSKVTDGTGELFF
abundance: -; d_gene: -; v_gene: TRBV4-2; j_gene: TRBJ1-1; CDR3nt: TGTGCCAGCAGCCAAAACGACGGGGGCACTGAAGCTTTCTTT; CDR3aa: CASSQNDGGTEAFF
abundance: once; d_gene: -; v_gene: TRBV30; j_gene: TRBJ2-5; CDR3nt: TGTGCTTTGGGCCAAGGGGCCCAGTACTTC; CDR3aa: CALGQGAQYF
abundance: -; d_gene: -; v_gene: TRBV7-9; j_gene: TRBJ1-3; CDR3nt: TGTGCCAGCAGCTATGGGACTACGGGGGGAAACACCATATATTTT; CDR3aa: CASSYGTTGGNTIYF
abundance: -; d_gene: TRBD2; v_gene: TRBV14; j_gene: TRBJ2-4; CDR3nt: TGTGCCAGCAGCCGTGGGACTAGCGGGGGGCTGGGCATTCAGTACTTC; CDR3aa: CASSRGTSGGLGIQYF
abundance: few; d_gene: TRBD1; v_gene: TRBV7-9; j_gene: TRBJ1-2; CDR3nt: TGTGCCAGCAGCGAAAGACAGGGGGCGAGGGGCTACACCTTC; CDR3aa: CASSERQGARGYTF
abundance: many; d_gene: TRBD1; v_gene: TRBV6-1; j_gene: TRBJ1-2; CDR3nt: TGTGCCAGCAGTGAACCGACAGGGCTTTCTCCATATGGCTACACCTTC; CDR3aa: CASSEPTGLSPYGYTF
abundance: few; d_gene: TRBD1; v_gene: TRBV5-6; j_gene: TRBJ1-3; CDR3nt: TGTGCCAGCAGCACGACAGGGTCTGGAAACACCATATATTTT; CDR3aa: CASSTTGSGNTIYF
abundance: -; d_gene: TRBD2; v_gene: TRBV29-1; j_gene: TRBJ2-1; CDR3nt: TGCAGCGTCCGACTGCTAGCGGGAAAGTCGGAAGAGCAGTTCTTC; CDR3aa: CSVRLLAGKSEEQFF
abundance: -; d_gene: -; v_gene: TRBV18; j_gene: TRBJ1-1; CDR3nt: TGTGCCAGCTCATCCCGGACGGGGATGAACACTGAAGCTTTCTTT; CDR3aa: CASSSRTGMNTEAFF
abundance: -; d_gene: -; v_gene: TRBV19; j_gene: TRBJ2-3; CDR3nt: TGTGCCAGTAGTATTTGGCAGGGTATAGATACGCAGTATTTT; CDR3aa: CASSIWQGIDTQYF
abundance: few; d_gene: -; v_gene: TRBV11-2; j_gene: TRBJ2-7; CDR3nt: TGTGCCAGCAGCTTAGCAGCCTACGAGCAGTACTTC; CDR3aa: CASSLAAYEQYF
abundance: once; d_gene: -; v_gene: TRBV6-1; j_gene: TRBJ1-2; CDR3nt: TGTGCCAGCAGCAAAAAGCGGGGGGTCGGCTACACCTTC; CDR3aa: CASSKKRGVGYTF
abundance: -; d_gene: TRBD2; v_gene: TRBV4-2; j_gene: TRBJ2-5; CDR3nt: TGTGCCAGCAGCCAGGATTCCCGGGGGGACCTTCAACACCAAGAGACCCAGTACTTC; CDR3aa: CASSQDSRGDLQHQETQYF
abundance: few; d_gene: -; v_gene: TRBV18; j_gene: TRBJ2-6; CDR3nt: TGTGCCAGCTCACCATCCGGCTCTGGGGCCAACGTCCTGACTTTC; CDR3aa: CASSPSGSGANVLTF
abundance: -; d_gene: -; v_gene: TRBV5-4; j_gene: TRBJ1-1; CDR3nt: TGTGCCAGCAGCTTGGACGATCAGGGGCTTGGCGCTTTCTTT; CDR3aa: CASSLDDQGLGAFF
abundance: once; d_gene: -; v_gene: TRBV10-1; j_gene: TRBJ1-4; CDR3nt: TGCGCCAGCAGTGAGTCGACAGCGGGGGGAAATGAAAAACTGTTTTTT; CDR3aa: CASSESTAGGNEKLFF
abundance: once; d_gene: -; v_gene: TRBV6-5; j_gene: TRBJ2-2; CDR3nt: TGTGCCAGCAGTCGTCCGTTCGCGTGTGAGCTGTTTTTT; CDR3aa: CASSRPFACELFF
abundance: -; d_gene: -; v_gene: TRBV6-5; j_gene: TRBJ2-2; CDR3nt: TGTGCCGCACAACGGGAGTTTCGCACCGGGGAGCTGTTTTTT; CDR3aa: CAAQREFRTGELFF
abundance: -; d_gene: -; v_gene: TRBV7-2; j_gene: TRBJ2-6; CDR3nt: TGTGCCAGCAGCTTAGCGCCGGGGGGCGCGACTGGGGCCAACGTCCTGACTTTC; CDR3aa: CASSLAPGGATGANVLTF
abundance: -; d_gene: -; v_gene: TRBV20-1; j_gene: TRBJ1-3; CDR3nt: TGCAGTGCTAGCTTTGGAAACACCATATATTTT; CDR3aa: CSASFGNTIYF
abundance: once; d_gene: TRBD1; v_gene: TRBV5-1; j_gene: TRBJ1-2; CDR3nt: TGCGCCAGCAGCTGGGGGGACAGGGCGCCGGTGGAGGTGAACGGCTACACCTTC; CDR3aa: CASSWGDRAPVEVNGYTF
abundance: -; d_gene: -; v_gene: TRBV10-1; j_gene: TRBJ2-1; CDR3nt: TGCGCCAGCAGTGAGTCGAGGCTGGAGCAGTTCTTC; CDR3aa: CASSESRLEQFF
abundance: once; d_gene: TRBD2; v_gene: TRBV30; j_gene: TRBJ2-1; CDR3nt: TGTGCCTGGAGGGGAGGGACTAGCGGATACAATGAGCAGTTCTTC; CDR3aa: CAWRGGTSGYNEQFF
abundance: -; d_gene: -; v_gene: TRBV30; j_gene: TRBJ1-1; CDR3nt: TGTGCCTGGAGTACCGACACACAGAACACTGAAGCTTTCTTT; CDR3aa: CAWSTDTQNTEAFF
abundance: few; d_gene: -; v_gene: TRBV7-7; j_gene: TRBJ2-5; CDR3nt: TGTGCCAGCAGCAATAAAGGGGGGGCGGCCCAGTACTTC; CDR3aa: CASSNKGGAAQYF
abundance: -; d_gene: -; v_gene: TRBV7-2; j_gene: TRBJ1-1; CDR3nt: TGTGCCAGCAGCTTAGTATTTGGCAACACTGAAGCTTTCTTT; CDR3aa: CASSLVFGNTEAFF
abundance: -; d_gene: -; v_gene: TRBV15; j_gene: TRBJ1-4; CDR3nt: TGTGCCACCAGCAGAGATAACAGTGAAAAACTGTTTTTT; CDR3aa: CATSRDNSEKLFF
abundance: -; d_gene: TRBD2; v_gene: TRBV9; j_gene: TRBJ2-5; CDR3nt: TGTGCCAGCAGCGTAGCCCCCCGGCTAGCGGGGGGGCCAGGGACCCAGTACTTC; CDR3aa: CASSVAPRLAGGPGTQYF
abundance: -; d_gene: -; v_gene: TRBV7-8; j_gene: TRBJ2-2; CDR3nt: TGTGCCAGCAGCTTAGCGCCCACAGGGTCGTTGAGAACCGGGGAGCTGTTTTTT; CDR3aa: CASSLAPTGSLRTGELFF
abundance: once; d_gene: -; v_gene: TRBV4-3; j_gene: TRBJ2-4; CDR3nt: TGCGCCAGCAGCCAGAAAGGGGGAGCGCACATTCAGTACTTC; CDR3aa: CASSQKGGAHIQYF
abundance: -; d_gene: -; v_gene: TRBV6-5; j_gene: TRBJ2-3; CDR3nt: TGCGCCAGCAGTTACGCAGGACGAGGGTCAGATACGCAGTATTTT; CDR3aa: CASSYAGRGSDTQYF
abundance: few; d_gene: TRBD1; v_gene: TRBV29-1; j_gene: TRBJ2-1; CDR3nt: TGCAGCGTTGATGAGACAGGGGTGACTGAGCAGTTCTTC; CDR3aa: CSVDETGVTEQFF
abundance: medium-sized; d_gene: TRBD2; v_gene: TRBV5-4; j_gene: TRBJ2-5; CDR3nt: TGTGCCAGCAGCCCGTTTGGCGGGAGCCAAGAGACCCAGTACTTC; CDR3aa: CASSPFGGSQETQYF
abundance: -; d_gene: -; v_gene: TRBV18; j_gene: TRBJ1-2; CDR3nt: TGTGCCAGCTTCCGGGGGATCAACTATGGCTACACCTTC; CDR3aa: CASFRGINYGYTF
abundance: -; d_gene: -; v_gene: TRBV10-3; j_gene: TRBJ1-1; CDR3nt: TGTGCCATCAGTGAGTCGGCGGCGAACACTGAAGCTTTCTTT; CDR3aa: CAISESAANTEAFF
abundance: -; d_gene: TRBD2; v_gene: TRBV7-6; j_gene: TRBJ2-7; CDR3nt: TGTGCCAGCAGCTTAAGTCCGGGGGGAGACGAGCAGTACTTC; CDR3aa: CASSLSPGGDEQYF
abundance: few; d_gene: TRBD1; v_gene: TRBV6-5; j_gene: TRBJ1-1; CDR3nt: TGTGCCAGCAGACGACAGGGTGCGGCTTTCTTT; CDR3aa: CASRRQGAAFF
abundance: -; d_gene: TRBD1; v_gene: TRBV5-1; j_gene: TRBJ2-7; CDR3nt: TGCGCCAGCAGCTGGAGGACAGGGAACTACGAGCAGTACTTC; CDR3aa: CASSWRTGNYEQYF
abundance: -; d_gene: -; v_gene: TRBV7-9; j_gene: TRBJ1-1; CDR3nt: TGTGCCAGCAGTAGGGGGAACACTGAAGCTTTCTTT; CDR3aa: CASSRGNTEAFF
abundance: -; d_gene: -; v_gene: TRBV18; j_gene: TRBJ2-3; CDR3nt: TGTGCCAGCTCACCACCGCTATGGCGGGGGCCCCACACAGATACGCAGTATTTT; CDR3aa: CASSPPLWRGPHTDTQYF
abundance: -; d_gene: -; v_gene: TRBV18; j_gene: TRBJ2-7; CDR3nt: TGTGCCAGCTCACCGGAGATAAGGTACGAGCAGTACTTC; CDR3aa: CASSPEIRYEQYF
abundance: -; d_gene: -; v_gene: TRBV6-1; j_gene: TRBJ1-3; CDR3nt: TGTGCCAGCAGTAGGGGGACGGGCTCTGGAAACACCATATATTTT; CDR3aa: CASSRGTGSGNTIYF
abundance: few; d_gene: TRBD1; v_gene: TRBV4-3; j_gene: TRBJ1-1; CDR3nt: TGCGCCAGCAGCCAGACAGGGGAAGCTTTCTTT; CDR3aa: CASSQTGEAFF